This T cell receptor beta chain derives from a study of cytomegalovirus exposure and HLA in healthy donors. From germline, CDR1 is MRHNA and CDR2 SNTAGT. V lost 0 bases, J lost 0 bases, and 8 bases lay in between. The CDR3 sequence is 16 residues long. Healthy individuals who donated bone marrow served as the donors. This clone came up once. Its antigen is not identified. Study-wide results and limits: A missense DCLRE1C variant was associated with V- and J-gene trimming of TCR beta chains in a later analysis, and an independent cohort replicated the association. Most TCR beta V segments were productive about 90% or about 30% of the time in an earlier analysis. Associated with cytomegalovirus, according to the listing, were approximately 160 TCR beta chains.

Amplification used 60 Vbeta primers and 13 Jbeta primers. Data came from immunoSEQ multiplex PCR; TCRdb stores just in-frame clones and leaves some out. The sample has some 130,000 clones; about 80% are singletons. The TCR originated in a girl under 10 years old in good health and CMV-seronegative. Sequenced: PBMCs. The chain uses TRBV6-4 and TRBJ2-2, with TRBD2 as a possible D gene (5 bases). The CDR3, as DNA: TGTGCCAGCAGTGACTCTTGGACTTCGAACACCGGGGAGCTGTTTTTT. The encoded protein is CASSDSWTSNTGELFF.